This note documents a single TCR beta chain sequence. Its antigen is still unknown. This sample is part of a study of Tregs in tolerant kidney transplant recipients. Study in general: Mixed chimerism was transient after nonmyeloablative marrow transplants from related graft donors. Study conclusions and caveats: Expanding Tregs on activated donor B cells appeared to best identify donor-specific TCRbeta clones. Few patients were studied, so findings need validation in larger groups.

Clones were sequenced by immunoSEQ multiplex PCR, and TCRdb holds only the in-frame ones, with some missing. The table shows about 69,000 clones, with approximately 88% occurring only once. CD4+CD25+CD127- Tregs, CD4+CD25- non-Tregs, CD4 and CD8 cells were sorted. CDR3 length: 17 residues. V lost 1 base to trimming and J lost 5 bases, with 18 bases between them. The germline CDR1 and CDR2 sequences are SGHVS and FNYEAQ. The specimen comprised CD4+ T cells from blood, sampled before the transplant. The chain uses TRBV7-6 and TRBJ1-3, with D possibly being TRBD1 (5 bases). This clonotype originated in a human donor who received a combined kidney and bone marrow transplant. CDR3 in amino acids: CASSLEGVLAGRNTIYF. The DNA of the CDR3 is TGTGCCAGCAGCTTAGAAGGGGTATTGGCAGGACGAAACACCATATATTTT.